This T cell receptor (beta chain) was captured in a study of shared clonotypes between healthy human individuals. Study-level information: The donors, a couple of women and a few men, were aged 18 to 49. Researchers assigned three CD4 naive, three CD4 memory, two CD8 naive and one CD8 memory plate to each donor.

Assay execution took place at the deep level. Several immunoSEQ plates received, in even portions, the genomic DNA of each subset. Libraries were prepared by immunoSEQ multiplex PCR; TCRdb keeps only in-frame clonotypes and omits some of them. The sample lists around 79,000 clones, 62% seen once, with roughly 56% in the top ten. The germline CDR1 and CDR2 sequences are LNHDA and SQIVND (reference sequence). V was shortened by 6 bases and J by 3 bases, with 5 bases between the two germline ends. This CDR3 is 11 amino acids long. This sequence originates from a man aged 25-45 years in good health. V gene TRBV19 combines with J gene TRBJ1-2; no reliable D call. Sequenced sample: memory CD8+ T cells sorted from blood. Documented subset: CD45RO+ cells pooled with CCR7-negative TemRA cells. CDR3 nucleotide sequence: TGTGCCAGTAGCATCCACTATGGCTACACCTTC. Translating gives CASSIHYGYTF.